These 23 T cell receptor beta chains share one sample of origin, sequenced in a study of shared clonotypes between healthy human individuals. Clones were read by immunoSEQ multiplex PCR, and TCRdb kept only the in-frame ones, dropping some. The sample has about 1 million clones, roughly 75% seen once. Source material: memory CD4+ T cells sorted from blood. The sample's subset: CD45RA-negative fraction. The receptor set was obtained from a man aged 18 to 29 in good health.

The rearrangement joins TRBV12-5 to TRBJ2-2, with D possibly TRBD2 on 5 matching bases. Trimming took 0 bases from V and 5 from J, leaving 10 bases between them. The CDR3 runs 15 residues. Germline V gives CDR1 LGHNT, CDR2 FRNRAP. In nucleotides, the CDR3 is TGTGCTAGTGGTTTGGTACACGGGGATACCGGGGAGCTGTTTTTT. Its protein is CASGLVHGDTGELFF.

The V call is TRBV18, the J call TRBJ2-7; D not certain. Germline V CDR1 and CDR2: KGHSH, LQKENI. The CDR3 has 16 amino acids. Trimming stripped 6 bases from V and 0 bases from J, with 18 bases between. The CDR3 DNA is TGTGCCAGCTCCCATGAGATACAGAGGAGCTCCTACGAGCAGTACTTC. Its protein product is CASSHEIQRSSYEQYF.

This chain uses TRBV4-1 with TRBJ1-5, with 9 bases matching TRBD1. Germline CDR1 MGHRA, CDR2 YSYEKL. With 2 bases clipped from V and 5 bases from J, the junction kept 4 bases outside the gene matches. This CDR3 has 15 residues. CDR3 region: CASSQPGQGHQPQHF. For the CDR3, the DNA is TGCGCCAGCAGCCAACCGGGACAGGGACATCAGCCCCAGCATTTT.

This chain joins TRBV30 and TRBJ1-1; 8 nucleotides align to TRBD1. V dropped 3 bases and J dropped 10; count of bases not matched to a gene: 13. The germline V gene has CDR1 GTSNPN and CDR2 SVGIG (reference sequence). The length of the CDR3 is 14 residues. The CDR3 region has the DNA TGTGCCTGGAGGGAAGAAAACAGGGGGGTGGGAGCTTTCTTT. Translated: CAWREENRGVGAFF.

The gene calls are TRBV6-1 and TRBJ2-5, with D perhaps TRBD2 (6 bases). In germline, CDR1 is MNHNS, CDR2 SASEGT. CDR3 size: 13 residues. The germline V and J ends were trimmed by 5 bases and 6 bases, with 13 bases remaining between them. CDR3 coding DNA: TGTGCCAGCAGTCTGGAGGGTGGGCAGACCCAGTACTTC. Residues: CASSLEGGQTQYF.

The V and J genes are TRBV5-1 and TRBJ2-3; TRBD2 matches 7 bases. V trimming: 1 base; J trimming: 5 bases; junction bases outside the gene matches: 7. CDR1 SGHRS and CDR2 YFSETQ come from the germline V gene. The CDR3 runs to 15 residues. CDR3 bases: TGCGCCAGCAGCTTGACGGGGAGGGCCGGAGATACGCAGTATTTT. Amino acids: CASSLTGRAGDTQYF.

This chain links TRBV2 with TRBJ2-3, with D tentatively TRBD1 (6 bases). CDR3 length equals 15 residues. CDR1 and CDR2 (germline): SNHLY, FYNNEI. Trimming left V 5 bases short and J 0 bases short, with 12 bases between. CDR3 residues: CASSYERGSTDTQYF. The CDR3 region has the DNA TGTGCCAGCAGTTACGAGAGGGGGAGCACAGATACGCAGTATTTT. Combining the CDR3 with reference TRBV2 and TRBJ2-3 gives the whole variable domain EPEVTQTPSHQVTQMGQEVILRCVPISNHLYFYWYRQILGQKVEFLVSFYNNEISEKSEIFDDQFSVERPDGSNFTLKIRSTKLEDSAMYFCASSYERGSTDTQYFGPGTRLTVL.

The J gene is TRBJ1-4, the V gene TRBV5-1, with a possible D match to TRBD1 (6 bases). CDR1 SGHRS and CDR2 YFSETQ come from the germline V gene. This CDR3 region has 15 residues. With 4 bases removed from V and 0 bases from J, the gap between germline ends came to 10 bases. Here the CDR3 DNA reads TGCGCCAGCAGCCGGGACATCCCAACTAATGAAAAACTGTTTTTT. Protein product: CASSRDIPTNEKLFF.

As regards this clone: In the same sample, other DNA sequences code for this CDR3. The V and J genes are TRBV10-3 and TRBJ2-7; a possible D gene is TRBD2 (6 bases). The V gene's germline CDR1 is ENHRY and CDR2 SYGVKD. There are 15 residues in the CDR3. V gave up 0 bases and J gave up 2 bases, with 11 bases separating them. The CDR3 spells CAISESGGPAYEQYF. In nucleotides, the CDR3 is TGTGCCATCAGTGAGTCAGGAGGGCCCGCCTACGAGCAGTACTTC.

This chain joins TRBV23-1 and TRBJ1-2; 10 bases line up with TRBD1. TRBV23-1 is assigned to the ORF class and has an uncertain function. This CDR3 is 16 amino acids long. Unmatched junction bases numbered 7, after V lost 2 bases and J lost 4 bases. The CDR3 nucleotides are TGCGCCAGCAGTCAACCTCCCGGGACAGGGGCCTATGGCTACACCTTC. Its translation is CASSQPPGTGAYGYTF.

The chain is built from TRBV9 and TRBJ2-1, with TRBD2 as a possible D gene (6 bases). CDR1 and CDR2 from the germline V gene are SGDLS and YYNGEE. This CDR3 has 15 residues. Trimming shortened V by 0 bases and J by 7 bases, and 14 bases separated the two germline ends. Here the CDR3 reads CASSVGEGTFNEQFF. In DNA form, the CDR3 reads TGTGCCAGCAGCGTAGGAGAAGGGACTTTTAATGAGCAGTTCTTC. Drawing the rest from reference TRBV9 and TRBJ2-1, the complete variable domain is DSGVTQTPKHLITATGQRVTLRCSPRSGDLSVYWYQQSLDQGLQFLIQYYNGEERAKGNILERFSAQQFPDLHSELNLSSLELGDSALYFCASSVGEGTFNEQFFGPGTRLTVL.

V usage is TRBV2 and J usage is TRBJ1-1; no clear D. The ends were cut back, 7 bases at V and 1 base at J, with 16 bases in the middle. Germline lookup yields CDR1 SNHLY and CDR2 FYNNEI. This CDR3 spans 15 amino acids. CDR3 sequence: CASTTGWLQNTEAFF. For the CDR3, the DNA is TGTGCCAGCACCACCGGGTGGCTGCAGAACACTGAAGCTTTCTTT.

This clone was observed a few times. This chain uses TRBV9 with TRBJ1-1; D may be TRBD1 (6 bases). Germline CDR1 and CDR2: SGDLS and YYNGEE. V gave up 0 bases and J gave up 0 bases, with 12 bases separating them. The CDR3 has 16 amino acids. The CDR3 loop is CASSVGGLSMNTEAFF. The CDR3 bases are TGTGCCAGCAGCGTAGGGGGGCTTAGTATGAACACTGAAGCTTTCTTT.

On this clone itself: This specimen includes other DNA sequences encoding the same CDR3. V is TRBV5-5 and J is TRBJ2-3; D ambiguous. The CDR3 spans 11 residues. Between the trimmed V and J ends, which lost 4 bases and 6 bases, there was a span of 6 bases. The germline gives CDR1 SGHKS, CDR2 YYEKEE (reference sequence). CDR3 protein: CASSPKDTQYF. As DNA, the CDR3 is TGTGCCAGCAGCCCCAAGGATACGCAGTATTTT.

The chain combines TRBV4-1 with TRBJ2-7, with 10 nucleotides matching TRBD1. The CDR3 covers 14 residues. J lost 3 bases, V lost 4 bases, and 3 bases had no gene match. Germline loops: CDR1 MGHRA, CDR2 YSYEKL. CDR3 sequence reads: CASSLRDRGYEQYF. CDR3 sequence (DNA): TGCGCCAGCAGCCTTCGGGACAGGGGCTACGAGCAGTACTTC.

The gene calls are TRBV28 and TRBJ2-7; D possibly matches TRBD1 or TRBD2 (5 bases each). The V end was cut by 6 bases, the J end by 1 base, with 13 bases between. CDR1 is MDHEN, CDR2 SYDVKM, per germline. This CDR3 is built from 14 residues. The CDR3 nucleotides read TGTGCCAGCAGCTCCGGGGACCTTTCCTACGAGCAGTACTTC. Its translation: CASSSGDLSYEQYF.

J is TRBJ2-3 and V is TRBV5-4; possibly TRBD2 for D (5 bases). The CDR3 sequence is 13 residues long. Germline CDR1 SGHNT, CDR2 YYREEE (reference sequence). The V end was cut by 4 bases, the J end by 3 bases, with 9 bases between. The CDR3 sequence: CASSESGTDTQYF. The CDR3 nucleotides are TGTGCCAGCAGCGAAAGCGGAACAGATACGCAGTATTTT.

CDR3 bases: TGTGCCAGCAGCTTGGGATGGTCGGATACGCAGTATTTT. It is translated as CASSLGWSDTQYF. The genes are TRBV7-2 and TRBJ2-3; D is ambiguous. Trimming pared 3 bases from V and 6 bases from J, leaving 10 bases between. Germline values: CDR1 SGHTA, CDR2 FQGNSA. The CDR3 covers 13 residues. Supplemented by reference TRBV7-2 and TRBJ2-3, the full variable domain reads GAGVSQSPSNKVTEKGKDVELRCDPISGHTALYWYRQSLGQGLEFLIYFQGNSAPDKSGLPSDRFSAERTGGSVSTLTIQRTQQEDSAVYLCASSLGWSDTQYFGPGTRLTVL.

This chain uses TRBV2 with TRBJ2-1; 10 nucleotides align to TRBD2. The CDR3 consists of 13 residues. Germline V gene sequence: CDR1 SNHLY, CDR2 FYNNEI. Trimming at V came to 6 bases and at J to 6 bases, leaving 2 bases not matched to a gene. The CDR3 loop reads CASRVAGGNEQFF. The CDR3 DNA reads as TGTGCCAGCAGAGTAGCGGGGGGCAATGAGCAGTTCTTC.

The chain joins TRBV4-3 to TRBJ2-3, with 8 nucleotides matching TRBD2. The germline gives CDR1 LGHNA, CDR2 YSLEER. The J segment lost 0 bases and the V segment lost 4 bases, leaving 15 bases of the junction unmatched. The CDR3 runs to 19 residues. CDR3 sequence: CASSLLPASGGLSTDTQYF. DNA for the CDR3: TGCGCCAGCAGCCTCCTTCCCGCCAGCGGGGGCTTAAGCACAGATACGCAGTATTTT.

The chain combines TRBV2 with TRBJ2-1; 7 nucleotides align to TRBD2. V was clipped by 4 bases and J by 8 bases; unmatched bases: 11. This CDR3 has 15 amino acids. CDR1 and CDR2 (germline): SNHLY, FYNNEI. CDR3 region: CASSVGRADVDEQFF. CDR3 sequence (DNA): TGTGCCAGCAGTGTGGGGAGGGCGGACGTGGATGAGCAGTTCTTC. The full variable domain, completed using reference TRBV2 and TRBJ2-1, is EPEVTQTPSHQVTQMGQEVILRCVPISNHLYFYWYRQILGQKVEFLVSFYNNEISEKSEIFDDQFSVERPDGSNFTLKIRSTKLEDSAMYFCASSVGRADVDEQFFGPGTRLTVL.

This clone was counted only a few times. This sample also contains other DNA sequences that code for the same CDR3. The rearrangement uses TRBV18 and TRBJ1-2, with D uncertain. The CDR3 contains 14 residues. Trimming cost V 1 base and J 2 bases, with 8 bases left between them. Germline V gene data show CDR1 as KGHSH and CDR2 as LQKENI. The CDR3 spells CASSPRNANYGYTF. The CDR3 nucleotides are TGTGCCAGCTCACCACGTAATGCCAACTATGGCTACACCTTC.

The chain carries TRBV28 and TRBJ1-1, with D possibly matching TRBD1 (5 bases). Trimming removed 2 bases from V and 4 bases from J, with 11 bases in between. CDR3 size: 14 residues. Germline CDR1 reads MDHEN; CDR2 reads SYDVKM. CDR3 nucleotides: TGTGCCAGCAGTTTAACGCAGGGTGGCACTGAAGCTTTCTTT. The encoded protein is CASSLTQGGTEAFF.